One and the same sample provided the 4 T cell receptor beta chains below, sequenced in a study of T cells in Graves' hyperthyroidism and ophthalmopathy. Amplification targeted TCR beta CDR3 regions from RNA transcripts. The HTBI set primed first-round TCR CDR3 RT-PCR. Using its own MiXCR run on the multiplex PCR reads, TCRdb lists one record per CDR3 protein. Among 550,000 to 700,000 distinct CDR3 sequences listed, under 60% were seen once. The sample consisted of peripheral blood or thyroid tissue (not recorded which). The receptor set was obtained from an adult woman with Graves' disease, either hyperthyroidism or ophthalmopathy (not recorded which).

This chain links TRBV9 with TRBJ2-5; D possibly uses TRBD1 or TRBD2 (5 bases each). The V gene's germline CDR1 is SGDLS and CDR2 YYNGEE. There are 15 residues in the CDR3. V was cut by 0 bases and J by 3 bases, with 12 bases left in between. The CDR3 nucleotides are TGTGCCAGCAGCGTAGGGCCCGGGACGGAAGAGACCCAGTACTTC. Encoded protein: CASSVGPGTEETQYF.

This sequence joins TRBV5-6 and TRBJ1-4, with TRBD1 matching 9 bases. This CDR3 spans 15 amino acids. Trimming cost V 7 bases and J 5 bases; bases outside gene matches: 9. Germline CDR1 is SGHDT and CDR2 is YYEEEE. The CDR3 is CASATLDRGNEKLFF. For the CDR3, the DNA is TGTGCCAGCGCCACCCTGGACAGGGGAAATGAAAAACTGTTTTTT. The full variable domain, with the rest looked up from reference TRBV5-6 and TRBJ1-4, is DAGVTQSPTHLIKTRGQQVTLRCSPKSGHDTVSWYQQALGQGPQFIFQYYEEEERQRGNFPDRFSGHQFPNYSSELNVNALLLGDSALYLCASATLDRGNEKLFFGSGTQLSVL.

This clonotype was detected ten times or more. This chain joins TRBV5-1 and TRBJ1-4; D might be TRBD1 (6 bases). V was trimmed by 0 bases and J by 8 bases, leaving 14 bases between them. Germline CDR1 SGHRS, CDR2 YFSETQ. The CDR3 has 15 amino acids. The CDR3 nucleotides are TGCGCCAGCAGCTTGGCGGGGACAAGTCCCGAAAAACTGTTTTTT. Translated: CASSLAGTSPEKLFF.

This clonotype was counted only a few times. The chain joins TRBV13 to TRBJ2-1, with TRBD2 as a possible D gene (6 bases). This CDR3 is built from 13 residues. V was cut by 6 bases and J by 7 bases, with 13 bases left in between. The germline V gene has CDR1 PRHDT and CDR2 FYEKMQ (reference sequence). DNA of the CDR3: TGTGCCAGCAGAAGGCGGGGAGAGAATGAGCAGTTCTTC. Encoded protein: CASRRRGENEQFF.